The entry below describes one T cell receptor beta chain. Its antigen is still unknown. Base qualities are not recorded, but no much larger clone differs from it by a single base. These data are taken from a study of post-analysis software for immune sequencing data (dated by TCRdb to 2014 to 2015). The study in broad terms: Disease courses on record covered relapsing-remitting, secondary progressive and progressive-relapsing multiple sclerosis, though some patients had no subtype annotation. A subset of samples was prepared in parallel using single-end sample barcoding, then pooled and co-amplified after Illumina adapter ligation. The patient repertoires were set against 10 or so previously published healthy control repertoires from donors whose ages ranged from 6 to 25 years.

To demonstrate the VDJtools post-analysis software, the study profiled TCR beta repertoires from the peripheral blood of 10 to 15 young patients with multiple sclerosis. The multiple sclerosis patients were children and adolescents between 6 and 15 years of age. The method was PCR. Sequenced using an Illumina HiSeq 2500. To reduce PCR and sequencing biases, unique molecular identifiers were incorporated into the TCR beta cDNA libraries. Every 1 to 10 million input T cells yielded 500,000 or so cDNA molecules, meaning each molecule approximated one T cell. Patient libraries were prepared and sequenced with the same protocol used for the earlier healthy control dataset. Samples belonging to the same batch were prepared together, multiplexed and sequenced on a shared HiSeq lane. In the source study's methods: Raw barcoded reads were processed with MIGEC, and single-read molecular identifier groups were discarded before consensus assembly and CDR3 extraction. VDJtools was used for post-analysis of the clonotype tables, with diversity normalized by down-sampling every dataset to the smallest sample size. In repertoire overlap clustering, CDR3 amino acid sequences, but not nucleotide sequences, were matched to correct batch-related cross-sample contamination. Using fastp at Q25 and MiXCR, TCRdb reprocessed the public reads and kept productive beta chains. Identical CDR3 protein sequences are pooled into one entry, listed with their most common genes and DNA. These V and J calls rely on TCRdb rather than the paper's analysis. The sample yields some 700,000 distinct CDR3 sequences; more than 50% were counted once. Approximately 10% of the sample is in the top ten clones.

Broader findings and caveats from the paper: The multiple sclerosis patient group was slightly younger than the control group. Patients showed significantly higher frequencies than controls for a handful of TRBV segments, among them TRBV5-6, TRBV5-1 and TRBV20-1. Compared with controls, multiple sclerosis patients had significantly lower normalized Chao1 diversity, a finding suggesting substantial peripheral T-cell clonal expansion. Direct clustering with F measure showed strong co-clustering of samples prepared in the same batch, prompting a batch-effect correction.

Unmatched junction bases come to 8, with V trimmed by 8 bases and J by 2 bases. Taken from cysteine to phenylalanine, the CDR3 has 14 residues. CDR3 DNA is the only sequence kept; it has 42 bases, read in frame from the first base. This chain joins TRBV12-3 or TRBV12-4 to TRBJ1-2; TRBD1 matches 7 bases in the middle. The sample taken for sequencing was blood. This TCR derives from a girl aged 2-10 years with multiple sclerosis. The DNA is as follows: TGTGCCAGCGGGACCCCCAGGGGGAACTATGGCTACACCTTC. This sequence encodes CASGTPRGNYGYTF.